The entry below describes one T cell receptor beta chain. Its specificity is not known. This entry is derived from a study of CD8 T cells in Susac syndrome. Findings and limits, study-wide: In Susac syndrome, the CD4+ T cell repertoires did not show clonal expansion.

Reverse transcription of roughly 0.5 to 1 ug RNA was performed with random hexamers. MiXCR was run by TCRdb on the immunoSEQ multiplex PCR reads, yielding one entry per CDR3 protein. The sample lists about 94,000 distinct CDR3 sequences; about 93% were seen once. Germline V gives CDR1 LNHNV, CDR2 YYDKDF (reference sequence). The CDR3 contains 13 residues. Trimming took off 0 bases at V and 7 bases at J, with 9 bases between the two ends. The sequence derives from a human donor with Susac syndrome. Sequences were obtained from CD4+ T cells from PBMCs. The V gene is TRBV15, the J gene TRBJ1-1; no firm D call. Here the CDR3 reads CATSRDMGSEAFF. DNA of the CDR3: TGTGCCACCAGCAGAGATATGGGGAGTGAAGCTTTCTTT. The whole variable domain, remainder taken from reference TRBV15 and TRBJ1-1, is DAMVIQNPRYQVTQFGKPVTLSCSQTLNHNVMYWYQQKSSQAPKLLFHYYDKDFNNEADTPDNFQSRRPNTSFCFLDIRSPGLGDTAMYLCATSRDMGSEAFFGQGTRLTVV.